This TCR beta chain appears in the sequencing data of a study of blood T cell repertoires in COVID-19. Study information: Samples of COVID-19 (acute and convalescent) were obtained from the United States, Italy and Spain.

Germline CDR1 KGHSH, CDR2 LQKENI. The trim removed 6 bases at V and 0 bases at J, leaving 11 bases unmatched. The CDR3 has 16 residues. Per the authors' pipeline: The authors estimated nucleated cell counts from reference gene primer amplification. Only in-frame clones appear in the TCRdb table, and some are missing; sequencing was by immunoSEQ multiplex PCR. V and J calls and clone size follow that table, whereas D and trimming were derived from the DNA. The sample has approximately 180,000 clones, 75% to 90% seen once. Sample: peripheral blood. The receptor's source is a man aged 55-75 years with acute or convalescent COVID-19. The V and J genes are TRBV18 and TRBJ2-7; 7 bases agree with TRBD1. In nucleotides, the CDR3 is TGTGCCAGCTCGGGGACAGTTACGATCAGCTCCTACGAGCAGTACTTC. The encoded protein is CASSGTVTISSYEQYF. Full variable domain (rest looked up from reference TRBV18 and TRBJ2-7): NAGVMQNPRHLVRRRGQEARLRCSPMKGHSHVYWYRQLPEEGLKFMVYLQKENIIDESGMPKERFSAEFPKEGPSILRIQQVVRGDSAAYFCASSGTVTISSYEQYFGPGTRLTVT.